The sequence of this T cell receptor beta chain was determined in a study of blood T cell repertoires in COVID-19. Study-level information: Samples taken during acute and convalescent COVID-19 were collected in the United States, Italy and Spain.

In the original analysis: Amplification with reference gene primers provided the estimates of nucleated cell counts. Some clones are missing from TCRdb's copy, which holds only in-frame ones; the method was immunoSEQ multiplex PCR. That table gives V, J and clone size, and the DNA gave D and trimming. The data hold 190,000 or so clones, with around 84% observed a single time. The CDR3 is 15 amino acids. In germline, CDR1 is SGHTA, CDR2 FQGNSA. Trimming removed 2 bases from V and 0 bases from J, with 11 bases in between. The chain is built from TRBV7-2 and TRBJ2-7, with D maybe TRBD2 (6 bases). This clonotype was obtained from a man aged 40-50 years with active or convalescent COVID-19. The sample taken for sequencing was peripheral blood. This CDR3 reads CASSLMASASYEQYF. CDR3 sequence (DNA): TGTGCCAGCAGCTTAATGGCTAGCGCCTCCTACGAGCAGTACTTC.